One and the same sample provided the 22 T cell receptor beta chains below, sequenced in a study of CD8+CD57+ T cells in acquired aplastic anemia. Profiling of TCR beta VDJ combinations and CDR3 sequences used genomic DNA as template. MiXCR, applied by TCRdb to the reads, yields one record per CDR3 protein. The sample has fewer than 150,000 distinct CDR3 sequences, roughly 50% seen once. Input material: sorted CD4+, CD8+, or CD8+CD57+ T cells (not recorded which) from PBMCs. These receptors were collected from a human donor in good health, serving as a control.

Comments on this clonotype: Possible read error: a much larger clone is one base away. The chain links TRBV12-3 or TRBV12-4 to TRBJ1-1; no firm D call. Trimming cost V 6 bases and J 1 base, with 9 bases left between them. The CDR3 sequence is 13 residues long. The CDR3 coding sequence is TGTGCCAGCAGACTGAACAGGAACACTGAAGCTTTCTTT. Translation gives CASRLNRNTEAFF.

CDR3 sequence reads: CASSSSRRYEQYF. The CDR3 DNA reads TGTGCCAGCAGCTCTAGCCGACGGTACGAGCAGTACTTC. The gene calls are TRBV11-1 and TRBJ2-7; TRBD2 might be the D (5 bases). The CDR3 spans 13 residues. Trimming left V 4 bases short and J 4 bases short, with 11 bases between. The germline V gene encodes CDR1 SGHAT and CDR2 FQDESV (reference sequence).

The chain carries TRBV29-1 and TRBJ1-2; possibly TRBD1 for D (5 bases). CDR3 length: 11 amino acids. Between the trimmed V and J ends, which lost 4 bases and 8 bases, there was a span of 11 bases. The germline V gene encodes CDR1 SQVTM and CDR2 ANQGSEA. The DNA of the CDR3 is TGCAGCGTTGTTGGCCGGACAGGCTACACCTTC. Residues: CSVVGRTGYTF.

This clonotype was seen ten or more times. A much bigger clone sits one base away, suggesting this may be a read error. CDR3 sequence reads: CSAARQGRNPPLHF. The CDR3 bases are TGCAGTGCTGCCCGACAGGGACGTAATCCACCCCTCCACTTT. The chain carries TRBV20-1 and TRBJ1-6, with TRBD1 identical over 7 bases. Per the germline V gene, CDR1 is DFQATT and CDR2 is SNEGSKA (reference sequence). The CDR3 sequence is 14 residues long.

The chain is built from TRBV7-9 and TRBJ2-5; D is undetermined. This CDR3 comprises 13 residues. Germline V gives CDR1 SEHNR, CDR2 FQNEAQ (reference sequence). With 0 bases removed from V and 4 bases from J, the gap between germline ends came to 6 bases. CDR3 in amino acids: CASSLAGRETQYF. DNA of the CDR3: TGTGCCAGCAGCTTAGCGGGCAGAGAGACCCAGTACTTC.

This clonotype has a count of ten or more. The rearrangement uses TRBV20-1 and TRBJ2-1; D possibly corresponds to TRBD1 (5 bases). From germline, CDR1 is DFQATT and CDR2 SNEGSKA (reference sequence). The V gene lost 6 bases and the J gene lost 0 bases, with 9 bases spanning the gap. The CDR3 sequence is 13 residues long. The CDR3 nucleotides are TGCAGTGCCCGGCAGGGCTCCTACAATGAGCAGTTCTTC. Translated: CSARQGSYNEQFF.

On this clonotype: A junction boundary mismatches the germline segment, possibly from a read error. The chain employs TRBV27 and TRBJ1-2; 7 bases agree with TRBD1. The germline V gene has CDR1 MNHEY and CDR2 SMNVEV (reference sequence). The length of the CDR3 is 14 residues. CDR3 bases: TGTGCCAGCAGACGACTAGACAGGGAATATGGCTACGCCTTC. Amino acid sequence: CASRRLDREYGYAF.

The gene calls are TRBV24-1 and TRBJ2-1, with 9 nucleotides matching TRBD2. The V and J ends lost 4 bases and 8 bases, in that order; junction bases with no gene match: 5. Per the germline V gene, CDR1 is KGHDR and CDR2 is SFDVKD. The CDR3 loop spans 14 amino acids. The CDR3 sequence: CATSDPSGTDEQFF. Written as DNA, the CDR3 is TGTGCCACCAGTGACCCTAGCGGGACCGATGAGCAGTTCTTC.

The chain links TRBV15 to TRBJ2-1; 7 nucleotides match TRBD1. The V gene end was trimmed by 3 bases and the J gene end by 4 bases; junction bases not matched to a gene: 9. This CDR3 is 16 amino acids long. Germline CDR1 reads LNHNV; CDR2 reads YYDKDF (reference sequence). The CDR3 sequence is CATSRRGTAMYNEQFF. Written as DNA, the CDR3 is TGTGCCACCAGCAGGAGGGGGACAGCCATGTACAATGAGCAGTTCTTC.

This rearrangement joins TRBV19 to TRBJ1-3; 7 bases are shared with TRBD1. With 2 bases clipped from V and 0 bases from J, the junction kept 1 base outside the gene matches. The CDR3 contains 15 residues. Germline CDR1 reads LNHDA; CDR2 reads SQIVND (reference sequence). The CDR3 protein is CASSITGDSGNTIYF. The CDR3 nucleotides are TGTGCCAGTAGTATAACAGGGGACTCTGGAAACACCATATATTTT.

J is TRBJ2-7 and V is TRBV7-9, with 7 bases identical to TRBD1. This CDR3 comprises 15 residues. The V gene's germline CDR1 is SEHNR and CDR2 FQNEAQ (reference sequence). Losses at the gene ends were 4 bases for V and 0 bases for J; bases not matched to a gene: 6. CDR3 nucleotides: TGTGCCAGCAGCTCCCAGTCAGGGGGCTCCTACGAGCAGTACTTC. The encoded protein is CASSSQSGGSYEQYF.

This clonotype came up many times. The CDR3 region has the DNA TGTGCCAGCAGCTTAGCGGCGGACTATGGCTACACCTTC. Amino acids: CASSLAADYGYTF. The chain couples TRBV7-2 to TRBJ1-2; D is uncertain. Trimming pared 0 bases from V and 3 bases from J, leaving 5 bases between. Germline CDR1 reads SGHTA; CDR2 reads FQGNSA. CDR3 length: 13 amino acids.

The V and J genes are TRBV6-5 and TRBJ1-1; 7 nucleotides match TRBD1. The CDR3 runs 15 residues. Germline V gives CDR1 MNHEY, CDR2 SVGAGI. Trimming removed 2 bases from V and 6 bases from J; junction bases left unmatched: 9. CDR3 bases: TGTGCCAGCAGTTACCGTTGGACAGGAGACGCTGAAGCTTTCTTT. It codes for CASSYRWTGDAEAFF.

V usage is TRBV29-1 and J usage is TRBJ2-3; 9 nucleotides agree with TRBD1. The V segment lost 1 base and the J segment 0 bases; nucleotides outside the gene matches: 2. Germline CDR1 and CDR2: SQVTM and ANQGSEA. The CDR3 consists of 15 residues. Here the CDR3 DNA reads TGCAGCGTTGAAGGGGGACAGGGAAGCACAGATACGCAGTATTTT. Translating it yields CSVEGGQGSTDTQYF.

The genes are TRBV19 and TRBJ2-7; no definite D call. Germline V gene lookup returns CDR1 LNHDA and CDR2 SQIVND (reference sequence). This CDR3 has 11 amino acids. V was clipped by 6 bases and J by 7 bases, with 10 bases between them. DNA for the CDR3: TGTGCCAGTAGGATACGGGTAGAGCAGTACTTC. It yields the protein CASRIRVEQYF.

This CDR3 reads CAIREGWANTEAFF. In DNA, the CDR3 is TGTGCCATCAGGGAGGGGTGGGCGAACACTGAAGCTTTCTTT. The chain uses TRBV10-3 and TRBJ1-1, with D possibly matching TRBD1 (5 bases). Germline assignment: CDR1 ENHRY and CDR2 SYGVKD. This CDR3 has 14 amino acids. V was trimmed by 6 bases and J by 1 base, leaving 12 bases between them.

In its sample, this clonotype was seen many times. The chain combines TRBV4-3 with TRBJ1-2; possibly TRBD1 for D (5 bases). Looked up from germline, CDR1 is LGHNA and CDR2 is YSLEER. The CDR3 consists of 14 residues. V lost 5 bases and J 1 base, leaving 11 bases between the germline ends. CDR3 sequence: CASSKTGDNYGYTF. The CDR3 DNA follows: TGCGCCAGCAGCAAAACAGGTGATAACTATGGCTACACCTTC.

This clonotype was detected ten times or more. The rearrangement uses TRBV2 and TRBJ2-3, with a tentative D call TRBD2 (6 bases). CDR3 length: 15 residues. V lost 9 bases to trimming and J lost 7 bases, with 23 bases between them. Germline assignment: CDR1 SNHLY and CDR2 FYNNEI. CDR3 region: CARDTGTPPDNTQYF. Here the CDR3 DNA reads TGTGCCAGGGATACCGGGACTCCCCCCGACAATACGCAGTATTTT.

The gene calls are TRBV20-1 and TRBJ1-2; tentative D call: TRBD1 (6 bases). V was clipped by 1 base and J by 3 bases, with 12 bases between them. CDR3 length: 14 amino acids. The germline V gene encodes CDR1 DFQATT and CDR2 SNEGSKA (reference sequence). CDR3 coding DNA: TGCAGTGCTAGAGTGGGGGGCGGACACTATGGCTACACCTTC. Residues: CSARVGGGHYGYTF.

This clonotype has ten or more counts. The chain has TRBV2 and TRBJ2-1, with 9 bases identical to TRBD2. The CDR3 has 16 residues. Germline-derived CDR1 and CDR2 are SNHLY and FYNNEI. V was clipped by 6 bases and J by 5 bases; unmatched bases: 11. The CDR3 here is CASSKNTLAGDNEQFF. The CDR3 DNA sequence: TGTGCCAGCAGCAAGAATACACTAGCGGGTGACAATGAGCAGTTCTTC.

V gene TRBV25-1 combines with J gene TRBJ2-7; 7 nucleotides align to TRBD2. Germline lookup yields CDR1 MGHDK and CDR2 SYGVNS. The CDR3 runs to 14 residues. V shed 5 bases, J shed 2 bases, and the junction held 6 bases outside the gene matches. The CDR3 is CASSSTRGAYEQYF. The DNA of the CDR3 is TGTGCCAGCAGTTCCACTCGGGGGGCCTACGAGCAGTACTTC.

This clonotype occurred many times. The chain is built from TRBV18 and TRBJ1-3; no clear D gene. This CDR3 is 15 amino acids long. Germline V gene lookup returns CDR1 KGHSH and CDR2 LQKENI. V lost 3 bases, J lost 3 bases, and 12 bases lay in between. CDR3 region: CASSPVGLVGNTIYF. DNA for the CDR3: TGTGCCAGCTCACCCGTCGGACTGGTTGGAAACACCATATATTTT. Using reference TRBV18 and TRBJ1-3 for the parts outside the CDR3, the full variable domain is NAGVMQNPRHLVRRRGQEARLRCSPMKGHSHVYWYRQLPEEGLKFMVYLQKENIIDESGMPKERFSAEFPKEGPSILRIQQVVRGDSAAYFCASSPVGLVGNTIYFGEGSWLTVV.